This TCR beta chain was identified in a study of T cells after yellow fever vaccination. This CDR3 comprises 12 residues. V shed 4 bases and J shed 4 bases, with 5 bases lying between them. CDR1 is SNHLY and CDR2 is FYNNEI in the germline V gene. Many counts were recorded for this clonotype. The antigen is not known. Study-level points and caveats: Researchers cautioned that FACS-sorted repertoires could harbor abundant clonotypes contaminating from the bulk population.

TCRdb used MiXCR to reprocess the 5' RACE reads, holding one entry per CDR3 protein. This sample has about 300,000 distinct CDR3 sequences, with roughly 8.7% found just once. This sequence originates from a man aged 18 to 30 who received the YFV17D yellow fever vaccine. The rearrangement uses TRBV2 and TRBJ1-5; D gene uncertain. The sample was CD4+ T cells sorted from PBMCs, taken 5 days after the yellow fever booster vaccination. The DNA for the CDR3 is TGTGCCAGCAGTGCGGGGAATCAGCCCCAGCATTTT. Its protein is CASSAGNQPQHF.